These 31 T cell receptor beta chains were sequenced from one sample in a study of T cell changes during pregnancy in multiple sclerosis. Measured with immunoSEQ multiplex PCR; TCRdb has only the in-frame clones, and not every one. This sample has under 6,000 clones, with around 84% found just once. Sequences were derived from CD8+ T cells from peripheral blood mononuclear cells, sampled in the second trimester of pregnancy. The receptors originated from a female donor in good health, enrolled as a control in a pregnancy study.

The rearrangement uses TRBV5-5 and TRBJ2-5; weak D call: TRBD1 (5 bases). The V and J ends lost 0 bases and 2 bases respectively, with 11 bases between them. CDR1 SGHKS and CDR2 YYEKEE come from the germline V gene (reference sequence). The CDR3 has 15 residues. Here the CDR3 DNA reads TGTGCCAGCAGCTTGGACAGGAGAAGTCAAGAGACCCAGTACTTC. It encodes CASSLDRRSQETQYF.

V usage is TRBV10-3 and J usage is TRBJ1-2, with D maybe TRBD1 (5 bases). Germline lookup yields CDR1 ENHRY and CDR2 SYGVKD. The V end lost 2 bases, the J end lost 8 bases, and 15 bases lay between the germline ends. The CDR3 totals 14 residues. The CDR3 DNA sequence: TGTGCCATCAGTGAGCTCCTCAGGGAAGGCGGCTACACCTTC. As protein: CAISELLREGGYTF.

This chain connects TRBV7-3 to TRBJ2-1; 8 bases are a match to TRBD2. Germline assignment: CDR1 SGHTA and CDR2 FQGTGA. The junction had 4 bases not matched to a gene; V was cut back by 5 bases and J by 7 bases. The CDR3 is 13 amino acids. CDR3 nucleotide sequence: TGTGCCAGCAGCCCCGGGGGGGGAAATGAGCAGTTCTTC. Its translation is CASSPGGGNEQFF.

J is TRBJ1-5 and V is TRBV4-2; perhaps TRBD1 as D (5 bases). Trimming shortened V by 4 bases and J by 2 bases, and 15 bases separated the two germline ends. The CDR3 has 16 residues. Germline lookup yields CDR1 LGHNA and CDR2 YNFKEQ. CDR3 loop: CASSLDSLAGNQPQHF. For the CDR3, the DNA is TGTGCCAGCAGCCTAGACAGTTTAGCGGGCAATCAGCCCCAGCATTTT.

The J gene is TRBJ2-7, the V gene TRBV6-5, with 10 bases that match TRBD1. This CDR3 has 15 amino acids. The V gene's germline CDR1 is MNHEY and CDR2 SVGAGI. The V gene end was trimmed by 5 bases and the J gene end by 3 bases; junction bases not matched to a gene: 7. The CDR3 region has the DNA TGTGCCAGCAGTCCGGGGACAGGGGACTTCTACGAGCAGTACTTC. Its translation: CASSPGTGDFYEQYF.

The V and J genes are TRBV4-3 and TRBJ1-4, with D perhaps matching TRBD1 (5 bases). This CDR3 is 16 amino acids long. Trimming removed 4 bases from V and 7 bases from J, with 19 bases in between. Germline CDR1 is LGHNA and CDR2 is YSLEER. The CDR3 loop reads CASSPQAGHGGEKLFF. The DNA for the CDR3 is TGCGCCAGCAGCCCTCAAGCGGGGCACGGAGGTGAAAAACTGTTTTTT.

CDR3 in DNA: TGTGCCAGCAGCCCCGTGAAAGGGGACAGGGCTGAGACCCAGTACTTC. Residues: CASSPVKGDRAETQYF. The chain combines TRBV7-9 with TRBJ2-5, with TRBD1 matching over 9 bases. The CDR3 is 16 residues long. V lost 5 bases, J lost 5 bases, and 12 bases stayed unmatched. Looked up from germline, CDR1 is SEHNR and CDR2 is FQNEAQ (reference sequence).

This clone was detected only a few times. The chain has TRBV7-8 and TRBJ1-1, with 8 positions matching TRBD1. The V gene's germline CDR1 is SGHVS and CDR2 FQNEAQ. V was pared by 5 bases and J by 0 bases, with 5 bases of the junction left unmatched. The CDR3 length is 15 residues. The CDR3 protein is CASSIGQGLNTEAFF. The CDR3 nucleotides read TGTGCCAGCAGCATCGGACAGGGATTGAACACTGAAGCTTTCTTT.

This clone appeared once. The CDR3 bases are TGTGCCAGTAGTATAGTAGCTTCCTACGAGCAGTACTTC. As protein: CASSIVASYEQYF. The genes are TRBV19 and TRBJ2-7, with no clear D. The CDR3 covers 13 residues. The germline CDR1 and CDR2 sequences are LNHDA and SQIVND (reference sequence). The V gene lost 1 base and the J gene lost 1 base, with 5 bases spanning the gap.

This chain connects TRBV4-2 to TRBJ2-3; 10 bases fit TRBD2. V lost 0 bases and J lost 1; bases outside the gene matches: 1. This CDR3 is built from 16 residues. CDR1 and CDR2 from the germline V gene are LGHNA and YNFKEQ. CDR3 amino acids: CASSQDLAGGTDTQYF. DNA for the CDR3: TGTGCCAGCAGCCAAGATCTAGCGGGGGGCACAGATACGCAGTATTTT.

The chain's CDR3 is CASGRKQGPTEAFF. The CDR3 DNA reads TGTGCTAGTGGCCGTAAACAGGGTCCCACTGAAGCTTTCTTT. This chain joins TRBV12-5 and TRBJ1-1; D might be TRBD1 (6 bases). V was pared by 6 bases and J by 4 bases, with 15 bases between. The CDR3 loop spans 14 amino acids. Germline-derived CDR1 and CDR2 are LGHNT and FRNRAP.

V gene TRBV27 combines with J gene TRBJ1-5, with D possibly being TRBD1 (6 bases). V was shortened by 4 bases and J by 2 bases, with 9 bases between the two germline ends. CDR3 size: 14 residues. Germline assignment: CDR1 MNHEY and CDR2 SMNVEV (reference sequence). The CDR3 is CASSSQGGNQPQHF. The CDR3 DNA is TGTGCCAGCAGTTCACAGGGAGGCAATCAGCCCCAGCATTTT.

This clone was found once. The V call is TRBV9, the J call TRBJ1-6; no reliable D call. The CDR3 loop spans 12 amino acids. The germline V and J ends were trimmed by 3 bases and 10 bases, with 8 bases remaining between them. Looked up from germline, CDR1 is SGDLS and CDR2 is YYNGEE. CDR3 in DNA: TGTGCCAGCAGCGCCCGCGGCTCACCCCTCCACTTT. It specifies CASSARGSPLHF.

The chain is built from TRBV6-5 and TRBJ1-6; 8 bases map to TRBD1. Germline lookup yields CDR1 MNHEY and CDR2 SVGAGI. The CDR3 consists of 14 residues. V dropped 6 bases and J dropped 8; count of bases not matched to a gene: 6. The CDR3 coding sequence is TGTGCCAGCAGCCAAGGACAGGGCTATTCACCCCTCCACTTT. Translated: CASSQGQGYSPLHF.

Comment on this clone: A read error may account for a junction end that differs from germline. The rearrangement uses TRBV7-7 and TRBJ2-2; D gene ambiguous. The germline CDR1 and CDR2 sequences are SSHAT and FNYEAQ (reference sequence). The CDR3 is 16 residues long. Here the CDR3 reads CASSFPTGSNTGELFF. The DNA for the CDR3 is TGTGCTAGCAGCTTCCCGACCGGGTCCAACACCGGGGAGCTGTTTTTT.

This chain joins TRBV7-3 and TRBJ2-2, with 9 bases that match TRBD1. The CDR3 sequence is 16 residues long. J lost 7 bases, V lost 5 bases, and 11 bases had no gene match. Germline V gives CDR1 SGHTA, CDR2 FQGTGA. DNA of the CDR3: TGTGCCAGCAGCCCAAACCACAGGGGGCGAGGCGGGGAGCTGTTTTTT. It yields the protein CASSPNHRGRGGELFF.

V usage is TRBV6-5 and J usage is TRBJ2-5; TRBD2 aligns across 11 bases. V dropped 1 base and J dropped 0; count of bases not matched to a gene: 1. CDR1 and CDR2 from the germline V gene are MNHEY and SVGAGI. This CDR3 has 16 residues. CDR3 bases: TGTGCCAGCAGTTACTTAGCGGGGGGGTACCAAGAGACCCAGTACTTC. This sequence encodes CASSYLAGGYQETQYF.

Regarding this clone: The conserved final phenylalanine or tryptophan is absent from the CDR3, which likely points to a read error. It is unclear where the CDR3 begins or ends on the DNA, so no DNA is shown, and the CDR3 is as TCRdb lists it. The V and J genes are TRBV21-1 and TRBJ2-7; TRBD2, as called in the table, went unchecked against the DNA. TRBV21-1 is tagged as a pseudogene. The CDR3 is 13 amino acids long, termini counted. The CDR3 protein is CASSVKRRRSYPP.

The V and J genes are TRBV6-5 and TRBJ2-5, with 11 bases that match TRBD2. V shed 4 bases, J shed 1 base, and the junction held 5 bases outside the gene matches. The CDR3 is 16 amino acids. Germline CDR1 and CDR2: MNHEY and SVGAGI. This CDR3 reads CASSFSGTSGQETQYF. The DNA of the CDR3 is TGTGCCAGCAGTTTTTCCGGGACTAGCGGCCAAGAGACCCAGTACTTC.

The V call is TRBV10-3, the J call TRBJ1-1; no reliable D call. The CDR3 runs 11 residues. Germline CDR1 reads ENHRY; CDR2 reads SYGVKD. The V end lost 4 bases, the J end lost 5 bases, and 5 bases lay between the germline ends. This CDR3 is CAISAGTEAFF. CDR3 nucleotide sequence: TGTGCCATCAGTGCAGGAACTGAAGCTTTCTTT.

V usage is TRBV4-3 and J usage is TRBJ2-2; the D gene is possibly TRBD2 (6 bases). Germline CDR1 LGHNA, CDR2 YSLEER. Trimming removed 0 bases at V and 5 bases at J, with 10 bases between. There are 15 residues in the CDR3. The CDR3, as DNA: TGCGCCAGCAGCCAAGAGTTTGGGGGGACCGGGGAGCTGTTTTTT. Translation: CASSQEFGGTGELFF.

In its sample, this clone was seen once. The chain recombines TRBV6-6 with TRBJ1-1; D is possibly TRBD1 (5 bases). V was shortened by 4 bases and J by 4 bases, with 10 bases between the two germline ends. Germline CDR1 and CDR2: MNHNY and SVGAGI (reference sequence). The CDR3 extends over 13 amino acids. The DNA of the CDR3 is TGTGCCAGCAGTTGGGAGGGGAGCACTGAAGCTTTCTTT. Translation gives CASSWEGSTEAFF.

The J gene is TRBJ2-2, the V gene TRBV6-1; TRBD2 agrees at 7 bases. J was trimmed by 5 bases and V by 7 bases; bases with no gene match: 7. The CDR3 is 14 amino acids. CDR1 and CDR2 (germline): MNHNS, SASEGT. CDR3 protein: CASTAGVDTGELFF. In DNA form, the CDR3 reads TGTGCCAGCACGGCGGGAGTCGATACCGGGGAGCTGTTTTTT.

The rearrangement links TRBV7-3 to TRBJ2-5; 7 bases fit TRBD1. Germline V lookup: CDR1 SGHTA, CDR2 FQGTGA. Losses at the gene ends were 5 bases for V and 2 bases for J; bases not matched to a gene: 5. This CDR3 is 14 amino acids long. DNA for the CDR3: TGTGCCAGCAGCCCCACAGGGGCACAAGAGACCCAGTACTTC. Translating it yields CASSPTGAQETQYF.

The chain uses TRBV4-3 and TRBJ2-1; tentatively, D is TRBD1 (6 bases). V lost 0 bases, J lost 2 bases, and 14 bases lay in between. Germline assignment: CDR1 LGHNA and CDR2 YSLEER. This CDR3 region has 17 residues. CDR3 sequence (DNA): TGCGCCAGCAGCCAAGAAATGGTGAAGGGGGCCTACAATGAGCAGTTCTTC. Encoded protein: CASSQEMVKGAYNEQFF.

The chain couples TRBV6-4 to TRBJ2-2; the match to TRBD2 covers 11 bases. CDR3 length equals 16 residues. V was pared by 3 bases and J by 3 bases, with 3 bases of the junction left unmatched. Germline V gene sequence: CDR1 MRHNA, CDR2 SNTAGT. The CDR3 DNA follows: TGTGCCAGCAGTGAACTAGCGGGGGACGACACCGGGGAGCTGTTTTTT. Translated, it gives CASSELAGDDTGELFF.

The CDR3 loop is CASSLSRTGKETQYF. The CDR3 DNA reads as TGTGCCAGCAGCTTGTCTCGGACAGGGAAAGAGACCCAGTACTTC. The V gene is TRBV5-6, the J gene TRBJ2-5; 8 bases line up with TRBD1. CDR1 and CDR2 (germline): SGHDT, YYEEEE. There are 15 residues in the CDR3. The junction had 5 bases not matched to a gene; V was cut back by 1 base and J by 3 bases.

The chain links TRBV28 to TRBJ1-1; tentatively, D is TRBD1 (5 bases). Trimming removed 3 bases from V and 1 base from J, with 12 bases in between. This CDR3 contains 15 residues. The V gene's germline CDR1 is MDHEN and CDR2 SYDVKM. CDR3 sequence reads: CASSLTPGGNTEAFF. Here the CDR3 DNA reads TGTGCCAGCAGTTTGACTCCCGGGGGGAACACTGAAGCTTTCTTT.

The chain joins TRBV27 to TRBJ2-5, with a weak D call TRBD2 (6 bases). The ends were cut back, 0 bases at V and 11 bases at J, with 13 bases in the middle. CDR1 and CDR2 from the germline V gene are MNHEY and SMNVEV (reference sequence). The CDR3 sequence is 13 residues long. CDR3 residues: CASSLSKTREQYF. The DNA of the CDR3 is TGTGCCAGCAGTTTATCCAAGACTAGGGAGCAGTACTTC.

V gene TRBV19 combines with J gene TRBJ1-6, with 7 bases lining up with TRBD1. The germline gives CDR1 LNHDA, CDR2 SQIVND (reference sequence). The CDR3 runs 16 residues. Trimming removed 5 bases from V and 6 bases from J; junction bases left unmatched: 10. CDR3 protein: CASSEGARGTNSPLHF. The CDR3 DNA is TGTGCCAGTAGTGAGGGGGCCAGGGGGACTAATTCACCCCTCCACTTT. The complete variable domain, with remaining parts taken from reference TRBV19 and TRBJ1-6, reads DGGITQSPKYLFRKEGQNVTLSCEQNLNHDAMYWYRQDPGQGLRLIYYSQIVNDFQKGDIAEGYSVSREKKESFPLTVTSAQKNPTAFYLCASSEGARGTNSPLHFGNGTRLTVT.

The chain carries TRBV13 and TRBJ2-1; 9 nucleotides line up with TRBD2. The germline V gene encodes CDR1 PRHDT and CDR2 FYEKMQ (reference sequence). CDR3 length: 16 amino acids. With V trimmed by 5 bases and J by 6 bases, 11 bases remained unmatched. The CDR3 DNA follows: TGTGCCAGCAGCCCCCCCCGACTAGCGGAGGGCAATGAGCAGTTCTTC. Encoded protein: CASSPPRLAEGNEQFF. The variable domain in full, with the rest retrieved from reference TRBV13 and TRBJ2-1, is AAGVIQSPRHLIKEKRETATLKCYPIPRHDTVYWYQQGPGQDPQFLISFYEKMQSDKGSIPDRFSAQQFSDYHSELNMSSLELGDSALYFCASSPPRLAEGNEQFFGPGTRLTVL.